The 28 T cell receptor beta chains given below trace back to one sample, sequenced in a study of cytomegalovirus exposure and HLA in healthy donors. Clones were read by immunoSEQ multiplex PCR, and TCRdb kept only the in-frame ones, dropping some. This sample has 200,000 to 250,000 clones, with 75% to 90% found just once. Sequenced sample: PBMCs. These receptors all come from a woman in her twenties or thirties in good health and CMV-seropositive.

This clone appeared a few times. The CDR3 here is CASREDLLGANVLTF. DNA of the CDR3: TGTGCCTCCAGGGAAGACCTCTTGGGGGCCAACGTCCTGACTTTC. This chain joins TRBV6-1 and TRBJ2-6; D is perhaps TRBD1 (5 bases). Trimming took 11 bases from V and 4 from J, leaving 18 bases between them. Germline V lookup: CDR1 MNHNS, CDR2 SASEGT. This CDR3 is built from 15 residues.

The gene calls are TRBV10-1 and TRBJ1-1; a possible D gene is TRBD1 (5 bases). The V end lost 0 bases, the J end lost 1 base, and 15 bases lay between the germline ends. From germline, CDR1 is WNHNN and CDR2 SYGVQD (reference sequence). CDR3 size: 17 residues. The DNA for the CDR3 is TGCGCCAGCAGTGAGTCGAGATTAGCGGGACCGAACACTGAAGCTTTCTTT. Encoded protein: CASSESRLAGPNTEAFF.

Only one count was recorded for this clone. The chain combines TRBV6-6 with TRBJ2-1; 8 positions agree with TRBD2. Germline V lookup: CDR1 MNHNY, CDR2 SVGAGI (reference sequence). This CDR3 is built from 15 residues. The ends lost 6 bases at V and 0 bases at J; junction bases unmatched: 4. CDR3 bases: TGTGCCAGCAGAACCGGGACTAGCTCCTACAATGAGCAGTTCTTC. This codes for CASRTGTSSYNEQFF.

The V call is TRBV6-5, the J call TRBJ1-5; TRBD1 matches 11 bases. Germline CDR1 and CDR2: MNHEY and SVGAGI. This CDR3 is built from 15 residues. The V and J ends lost 6 bases and 6 bases, in that order; junction bases with no gene match: 7. The CDR3 nucleotides are TGTGCCAGCAGAGGAGGACAGGGGGCAGGTCAGCCCCAGCATTTT. As protein: CASRGGQGAGQPQHF.

Notes on this clone: The same CDR3 is also encoded by other DNA sequences in this sample. J is TRBJ2-3 and V is TRBV27; D remains unclear. V lost 2 bases to trimming and J lost 5 bases, with 2 bases between them. In germline, CDR1 is MNHEY, CDR2 SMNVEV (reference sequence). The CDR3 sequence is 11 residues long. The CDR3 sequence is CASSLRDTQYF. CDR3 bases: TGTGCCAGCAGTTTACGAGATACGCAGTATTTT.

The V gene is TRBV11-1, the J gene TRBJ2-7; 7 nucleotides line up with TRBD1. The germline gives CDR1 SGHAT, CDR2 FQDESV (reference sequence). The CDR3 is made up of 13 amino acids. V dropped 5 bases and J dropped 2; count of bases not matched to a gene: 3. CDR3 bases: TGTGCCAGCAGCAAAGACAGGGCCTACGAGCAGTACTTC. This gives the protein CASSKDRAYEQYF.

The genes are TRBV9 and TRBJ2-3, with 8 bases aligning to TRBD1. V trimming: 4 bases; J trimming: 2 bases; junction bases outside the gene matches: 6. The CDR3 loop spans 15 amino acids. Germline-derived CDR1 and CDR2 are SGDLS and YYNGEE. CDR3 sequence: CASSPRTGHTDTQYF. The CDR3 DNA follows: TGTGCCAGCAGCCCCCGGACAGGGCACACAGATACGCAGTATTTT.

This chain joins TRBV6-5 and TRBJ1-3, with D hard to call. The CDR3 extends over 15 amino acids. The V end was cut by 0 bases, the J end by 2 bases, with 8 bases between. CDR1 and CDR2 from the germline V gene are MNHEY and SVGAGI. The CDR3: CASSYSRMTGNTIYF. The CDR3 nucleotides read TGTGCCAGCAGTTACTCGCGAATGACTGGAAACACCATATATTTT.

V is TRBV9 and J is TRBJ2-1; 8 positions match TRBD2. Germline-derived CDR1 and CDR2 are SGDLS and YYNGEE. Unmatched junction bases numbered 7, after V lost 3 bases and J lost 8 bases. The CDR3 consists of 14 residues. This CDR3 is CASSDSGSAYEQFF. CDR3 nucleotides: TGTGCCAGCAGCGACAGCGGGAGCGCCTATGAGCAGTTCTTC.

This sequence joins TRBV29-1 and TRBJ1-2, with D possibly being TRBD1 (5 bases). The germline V and J ends were trimmed by 5 bases and 1 base, with 5 bases remaining between them. CDR1 SQVTM and CDR2 ANQGSEA come from the germline V gene. CDR3 length: 11 amino acids. CDR3 residues: CSVQGNYGYTF. In DNA form, the CDR3 reads TGCAGCGTTCAGGGTAACTATGGCTACACCTTC.

The chain uses TRBV5-8 and TRBJ1-5; 10 bases align to TRBD1. V was pared by 4 bases and J by 2 bases, with 9 bases of the junction left unmatched. The CDR3 runs to 17 residues. Looked up from germline, CDR1 is SGHTS and CDR2 is YDEGEE. In DNA form, the CDR3 reads TGTGCCAGCAGCCGCGGACAGGGGGACATGGGCAATCAGCCCCAGCATTTT. This encodes CASSRGQGDMGNQPQHF.

This rearrangement joins TRBV27 to TRBJ2-1; 7 bases are shared with TRBD2. This CDR3 contains 12 residues. V was pared by 8 bases and J by 6 bases, with 4 bases of the junction left unmatched. The V gene's germline CDR1 is MNHEY and CDR2 SMNVEV (reference sequence). DNA for the CDR3: TGTGCCAGCGGGAGGGCCTTCAATGAGCAGTTCTTC. Protein: CASGRAFNEQFF.

The genes are TRBV10-3 and TRBJ1-5, with 8 bases aligning to TRBD1. The trim removed 10 bases at V and 6 bases at J, leaving 11 bases unmatched. Germline-derived CDR1 and CDR2 are ENHRY and SYGVKD. There are 14 residues in the CDR3. The CDR3 spells CASSPDRGSQPQHF. The CDR3 DNA is TGTGCCAGCAGCCCTGACAGGGGAAGTCAGCCCCAGCATTTT.

This clone has a handful of counts. The chain recombines TRBV2 with TRBJ1-4; D not resolved. From germline, CDR1 is SNHLY and CDR2 FYNNEI. Trimming shortened V by 11 bases and J by 3 bases, and 7 bases separated the two germline ends. This CDR3 spans 11 amino acids. The CDR3 is CALAANEKLFF. CDR3 sequence (DNA): TGTGCCTTAGCGGCTAATGAAAAACTGTTTTTT.

V usage is TRBV29-1 and J usage is TRBJ2-3; D is uncertain. This CDR3 comprises 11 residues. V gave up 2 bases and J gave up 11 bases, with 11 bases separating them. The germline V gene encodes CDR1 SQVTM and CDR2 ANQGSEA. The CDR3 loop reads CSVEKERMQYF. CDR3 coding DNA: TGCAGCGTTGAAAAGGAACGGATGCAGTATTTT.

The V and J genes are TRBV4-2 and TRBJ1-1; D may be TRBD1 (5 bases). V shed 0 bases and J shed 11 bases, with 13 bases lying between them. Germline assignment: CDR1 LGHNA and CDR2 YNFKEQ. This CDR3 is 13 amino acids long. CDR3 DNA: TGTGCCAGCAGCCAAGATATAGCGGGGGAGGCTTTCTTT. It encodes CASSQDIAGEAFF.

This chain connects TRBV30 to TRBJ1-1, with a possible D match to TRBD1 (5 bases). V was pared by 0 bases and J by 3 bases, with 14 bases between. This CDR3 comprises 15 residues. Germline V lookup: CDR1 GTSNPN, CDR2 SVGIG (reference sequence). In nucleotides, the CDR3 is TGTGCCTGGAGTGTACTGGGCAGGGTCGACACTGAAGCTTTCTTT. Its translation is CAWSVLGRVDTEAFF. The variable domain in full, with the rest retrieved from reference TRBV30 and TRBJ1-1, is SQTIHQWPATLVQPVGSPLSLECTVEGTSNPNLYWYRQAAGRGLQLLFYSVGIGQISSEVPQNLSASRPQDRQFILSSKKLLLSDSGFYLCAWSVLGRVDTEAFFGQGTRLTVV.

The CDR3 is CASSRTLAGGFNEQFF. For the CDR3, the DNA is TGTGCCAGCAGCCGGACACTAGCGGGAGGGTTCAATGAGCAGTTCTTC. This chain links TRBV7-3 with TRBJ2-1; 13 nucleotides match TRBD2. CDR1 is SGHTA, CDR2 FQGTGA, per germline. This CDR3 has 16 amino acids. V lost 5 bases to trimming and J lost 6 bases; unmatched junction nucleotides: 7.

V and J are TRBV27 and TRBJ1-4; TRBD1 aligns across 8 bases. The ends lost 2 bases at V and 10 bases at J; junction bases unmatched: 18. The CDR3 totals 18 residues. Germline V gives CDR1 MNHEY, CDR2 SMNVEV (reference sequence). The CDR3 loop is CASSLHGRAGQASGKLFF. For the CDR3, the DNA is TGTGCCAGCAGTTTACACGGCCGGGCGGGACAGGCAAGTGGAAAACTGTTTTTT.

This rearrangement joins TRBV28 to TRBJ2-5; TRBD2 might be the D (6 bases). The CDR3 has 15 residues. Per the germline V gene, CDR1 is MDHEN and CDR2 is SYDVKM. The V gene lost 8 bases and the J gene lost 2 bases, with 18 bases spanning the gap. The CDR3 protein is CASQKFGTLQETQYF. DNA for the CDR3: TGTGCCAGCCAGAAATTCGGGACTCTACAAGAGACCCAGTACTTC.

The chain employs TRBV5-4 and TRBJ2-3, with D possibly being TRBD1 or TRBD2 (5 bases each). Germline-derived CDR1 and CDR2 are SGHNT and YYREEE (reference sequence). The CDR3 runs to 12 residues. The V gene lost 4 bases and the J gene lost 6 bases, with 9 bases spanning the gap. The DNA of the CDR3 is TGTGCCAGCAGCGTGGGACCCGATACGCAGTATTTT. Protein sequence: CASSVGPDTQYF.

CDR3 amino acids: CARNPPRVESYEQYF. DNA for the CDR3: TGCGCCCGCAACCCTCCCAGGGTAGAATCCTACGAGCAGTACTTC. The chain carries TRBV10-1 and TRBJ2-7, with D possibly matching TRBD1 (5 bases). Germline V gives CDR1 WNHNN, CDR2 SYGVQD (reference sequence). Trimming cost V 11 bases and J 1 base, with 21 bases left between them. The CDR3 length is 15 residues.

The rearrangement joins TRBV5-1 to TRBJ1-4, with D tentatively TRBD1 (6 bases). Trimming left V 0 bases short and J 3 bases short, with 12 bases between. The CDR3 totals 16 residues. The germline V gene encodes CDR1 SGHRS and CDR2 YFSETQ. CDR3 protein: CASSLALQGSNEKLFF. The CDR3 DNA follows: TGCGCCAGCAGCTTGGCTCTACAGGGATCTAATGAAAAACTGTTTTTT.

V usage is TRBV2 and J usage is TRBJ2-3; 7 bases match TRBD2. V gave up 6 bases and J gave up 0 bases; unmatched junction bases: 6. The CDR3 loop spans 15 amino acids. Germline values: CDR1 SNHLY, CDR2 FYNNEI. CDR3 amino acids: CASRYSGKSTDTQYF. CDR3 in DNA: TGTGCCAGCAGGTACAGCGGGAAAAGCACAGATACGCAGTATTTT.

The chain uses TRBV7-2 and TRBJ2-2; TRBD1 is a possible D gene (5 bases). With 1 base removed from V and 4 bases from J, the gap between germline ends came to 13 bases. This CDR3 has 16 amino acids. The germline V gene has CDR1 SGHTA and CDR2 FQGNSA. As DNA, the CDR3 is TGTGCCAGCAGCTTAGAGGGGTTGGGAATCACCGGGGAGCTGTTTTTT. Amino acid sequence: CASSLEGLGITGELFF.

The J gene is TRBJ1-1, the V gene TRBV6-6; TRBD1 might be the D (5 bases). Trimming pared 2 bases from V and 1 base from J, leaving 14 bases between. Looked up from germline, CDR1 is MNHNY and CDR2 is SVGAGI (reference sequence). This CDR3 comprises 16 residues. CDR3 region: CASSYGLGGANTEAFF. CDR3 nucleotides: TGTGCCAGCAGTTACGGGTTGGGGGGAGCGAACACTGAAGCTTTCTTT.

The chain couples TRBV29-1 to TRBJ1-3; D not resolved. CDR1 and CDR2 from the germline V gene are SQVTM and ANQGSEA. CDR3 length: 12 residues. V shed 6 bases and J shed 0 bases, with 6 bases lying between them. The CDR3 spells CSVAGSGNTIYF. CDR3 sequence (DNA): TGCAGCGTAGCCGGCTCTGGAAACACCATATATTTT.

This chain connects TRBV25-1 to TRBJ1-5; D is uncertain. CDR3 size: 15 residues. Germline values: CDR1 MGHDK, CDR2 SYGVNS. V lost 1 base to trimming and J lost 2 bases, with 9 bases between them. The CDR3 DNA sequence: TGTGCCAGCAGTGAATCGAGAAGGGGCAATCAGCCCCAGCATTTT. Encoded protein: CASSESRRGNQPQHF.